This passage covers 8 T cell receptor beta chains from one sample sequenced in a study of blood T cell repertoires in COVID-19. The data were produced by immunoSEQ multiplex PCR, yet TCRdb's version contains in-frame clones alone and is incomplete. Here the sample spans roughly 94,000 clones, around 83% being singletons. Material for sequencing was peripheral blood. The receptors stem from a man aged 55 to 69 with acute or convalescent COVID-19.

The genes are TRBV7-2 and TRBJ1-1; no firm D call. Germline V gives CDR1 SGHTA, CDR2 FQGNSA. The CDR3 covers 14 residues. Trimming stripped 5 bases from V and 1 base from J, with 11 bases between. Here the CDR3 DNA reads TGTGCCAGCAGCAGGAGTACGACGAACACTGAAGCTTTCTTT. This encodes CASSRSTTNTEAFF. The full variable domain, in which reference TRBV7-2 and TRBJ1-1 provide the parts outside the CDR3, is GAGVSQSPSNKVTEKGKDVELRCDPISGHTALYWYRQSLGQGLEFLIYFQGNSAPDKSGLPSDRFSAERTGGSVSTLTIQRTQQEDSAVYLCASSRSTTNTEAFFGQGTRLTVV.

The V and J genes are TRBV10-2 and TRBJ1-4, with D possibly TRBD1 on 5 matching bases. The CDR3 has 16 amino acids. CDR1 is WSHSY, CDR2 SAAADI, per germline. V was cut by 7 bases and J by 0 bases, with 15 bases left in between. CDR3 protein: CASKGPASATNEKLFF. CDR3 nucleotide sequence: TGCGCCAGCAAGGGGCCAGCATCTGCAACTAATGAAAAACTGTTTTTT.

The chain couples TRBV24-1 to TRBJ2-7, with 10 bases matching TRBD1. The ends lost 6 bases at V and 5 bases at J; junction bases unmatched: 6. From germline, CDR1 is KGHDR and CDR2 SFDVKD. The CDR3 runs 14 residues. CDR3 in DNA: TGTGCCACCAGTCCGGGACAGGGGAGGAACGAGCAGTACTTC. Translation: CATSPGQGRNEQYF.

V is TRBV6-5 and J is TRBJ2-2; 7 bases agree with TRBD1. Germline values: CDR1 MNHEY, CDR2 SVGAGI. With V trimmed by 8 bases and J by 3 bases, 9 bases remained unmatched. CDR3 length: 15 residues. The chain's CDR3 is CASFKGGRDTGELFF. The CDR3 coding sequence is TGTGCCAGCTTTAAAGGGGGCAGAGACACCGGGGAGCTGTTTTTT.

The chain carries TRBV2 and TRBJ1-1, with 9 bases matching TRBD1. V shed 6 bases, J shed 6 bases, and the junction held 11 bases outside the gene matches. There are 15 residues in the CDR3. CDR1 and CDR2 (germline): SNHLY, FYNNEI. The CDR3 nucleotides are TGTGCCAGCAGAAACCGGGACAGGGCCCGGGCTGAAGCTTTCTTT. Its protein is CASRNRDRARAEAFF.

V gene TRBV23-1 combines with J gene TRBJ1-5, with TRBD1 identical over 9 bases. TRBV23-1 is reported as an ORF; its role is uncertain. V lost 2 bases and J lost 5; bases outside the gene matches: 1. This CDR3 is 14 amino acids long. CDR3 nucleotides: TGCGCCAGCAGTCAACGGACAGGGGATCAGCCCCAGCATTTT. Translating it yields CASSQRTGDQPQHF.

The chain carries TRBV28 and TRBJ2-2, with 8 bases matching TRBD1. V was pared by 9 bases and J by 4 bases, with 4 bases of the junction left unmatched. Germline values: CDR1 MDHEN, CDR2 SYDVKM. The length of the CDR3 is 13 residues. CDR3 sequence reads: CASQGARTGELFF. Written as DNA, the CDR3 is TGTGCCAGTCAGGGGGCGCGCACCGGGGAGCTGTTTTTT.

This clone is a singleton in its sample. The chain uses TRBV4-1 and TRBJ2-1; 12 bases match TRBD2. This CDR3 is built from 15 residues. Germline CDR1 MGHRA, CDR2 YSYEKL. The ends lost 4 bases at V and 8 bases at J; junction bases unmatched: 6. The CDR3 DNA reads as TGCGCCAGCAGCCCTTGGACTAGCGGGGATCATGAGCAGTTCTTC. This translates into CASSPWTSGDHEQFF.